This T cell receptor (beta chain) was obtained from a study of regulatory T cells in long-lasting Graves disease. Overall study: The term persistent Graves' disease signified upward of 5 years on antithyroid drugs with positive TSH receptor antibodies.

This clonotype was seen ten or more times. Its antigen is as yet unknown. Study results and caveats: TCR diversity in persistent Graves' patients was below that of newly diagnosed ones.

In building TCR beta libraries, iRepertoire HTBI primers were used together with Arm-PCR of CDR3 regions. Original data processing: Identification yielded some 60 TRBV and around 15 TRBJ segments across samples. TCRdb called the multiplex PCR reads again in MiXCR, with one record for every CDR3 protein. The V and J calls, along with clone size, are taken from TCRdb and not from the paper's own processing. The data show roughly 300,000 distinct CDR3 sequences, about 20% seen once. Time point: persistent/refractory GD, antithyroid drugs over 5 years with positive TRAb. PBMCs were the source of the RNA used for TCR sequencing. Sequenced here: peripheral blood mononuclear cells (PBMCs), sampled when the disease was refractory, from a patient treated with antithyroid drugs. This receptor was identified in a female donor with Graves disease.

The CDR3 DNA is TGTGCCAGCAGCCCCCGGACGGGAAAAGAAGCTTTCTTT. It encodes CASSPRTGKEAFF. The gene calls are TRBV7-2 and TRBJ1-1; D remains unclear. Trimming took 5 bases from V and 8 from J, leaving 15 bases between them. The CDR3 sequence is 13 residues long. Germline-derived CDR1 and CDR2 are SGHTA and FQGNSA.